A selection of T cell receptor beta chains follows, all from one sample in a study of blood T cell repertoires in COVID-19. The assay was immunoSEQ multiplex PCR, and TCRdb's table has in-frame clones only and misses some. The table includes around 78,000 clones, roughly 73% detected once. What was sequenced was peripheral blood. The receptors originated from a human donor in a cohort sampled during active COVID-19. CDR3s include the opening cysteine and the closing phenylalanine or tryptophan. The D gene is left open where the match is weak. Only part of the rows carry a size: once, few, many, or a class if the clone is expanded.

V gene,clone size,D gene,CDR3 length,J gene,CDR3 protein,CDR3 DNA
TRBV27,-,TRBD1,15,TRBJ1-6,CASSPRDSYNSPLHF,TGTGCCAGCAGTCCTCGGGACAGCTATAATTCACCCCTCCACTTT
TRBV6-1,once,-,14,TRBJ1-5,CASSERGTRQPQHF,TGTGCCAGCAGTGAAAGGGGGACACGTCAGCCCCAGCATTTT
TRBV4-1,-,TRBD1,15,TRBJ2-5,CASSQGQGGQETQYF,TGCGCCAGCAGCCAAGGACAGGGTGGTCAAGAGACCCAGTACTTC
TRBV11-2,-,TRBD1,14,TRBJ1-1,CASSSDAGGVWAFF,TGTGCCAGCAGCTCGGACGCAGGGGGCGTCTGGGCTTTCTTT
TRBV28,-,TRBD1,15,TRBJ1-5,CASSPPTGSNQPQHF,TGTGCCAGCAGTCCCCCGACAGGGAGCAATCAGCCCCAGCATTTT
TRBV5-8,-,-,13,TRBJ1-4,CASSYNVAGGLFF,TGTGCCAGCAGCTATAACGTAGCGGGGGGGCTGTTTTTT
TRBV29-1,-,-,12,TRBJ2-7,CSVATLPRGQYF,TGCAGCGTCGCGACTCTTCCACGGGGGCAGTACTTC
TRBV30,-,-,16,TRBJ1-5,CAWSVGTYFSNQPQHF,TGTGCCTGGAGTGTTGGGACATACTTTAGCAATCAGCCCCAGCATTTT
TRBV6-5,-,-,14,TRBJ1-1,CVTQIEQMNTEAFF,TGTGTCACGCAGATTGAACAAATGAACACTGAAGCTTTCTTT
TRBV24-1,once,TRBD1,18,TRBJ2-6,CATSVRQGSVSGANVLTF,TGTGCCACCAGTGTTAGACAGGGATCGGTCTCTGGGGCCAACGTCCTGACTTTC